This record concerns one T cell receptor beta chain sequence. The antigen remains unidentified. The sample is drawn from a study of CD8 T cells in Susac syndrome. Study observations and caveats: Only a relatively small number of individuals were included in the TCR sequencing and HLA analysis.

Germline V lookup: CDR1 SGDLS, CDR2 YYNGEE. This CDR3 has 15 amino acids. With 6 bases removed from V and 2 bases from J, the gap between germline ends came to 16 bases. RNA was extracted with the RNeasy kit, and a quantity of about 0.45 to 1 ug was reverse transcribed using random hexamers. Amplification of TCR beta CDR3 used immunoSEQ multiplex PCR across 54 Vbeta and 13 Jbeta. Each CDR3 protein gets one entry after TCRdb re-called the immunoSEQ multiplex PCR reads with MiXCR. The sample lists 250,000 to 300,000 distinct CDR3 sequences, 80% to 90% occurring once. From blood CD8+ and CD4+ T cells, the TCR beta chain was sequenced.

The source material was CD8+ T cells from PBMCs. This receptor was obtained from a human donor with multiple sclerosis. The chain joins TRBV9 to TRBJ2-3, with TRBD1 as a possible D gene (5 bases). The DNA for the CDR3 is TGTGCCAGCACCGGGCAGGGCCGGTACACAGATACGCAGTATTTT. It codes for CASTGQGRYTDTQYF.